Listed below are T cell receptor beta chains from one sample, sequenced in a study of Graves' ophthalmopathy and Graves' hyperthyroidism. TCRdb called the multiplex PCR reads again in MiXCR, with one record for every CDR3 protein. The data contain around 400,000 distinct CDR3 sequences, 20% to 25% of them seen just once; the ten biggest clones take up roughly 3%. Sequenced: peripheral blood. Receptor source: a woman younger than 35 with stable Graves' hyperthyroidism. Each CDR3 is given with its conserved first and last residue. The D gene is left open where the match is weak. For some rows the clone size is stated as once, few or many, or as a class when expanded; others skip it.

many	-	TRBV30	TRBJ2-2	TGTGCCTGGAGTGTCGCGGATTCGAACACCGGGGAGCTGTTTTTT	CAWSVADSNTGELFF
many	TRBD2	TRBV7-9	TRBJ2-7	TGTGCCAGCAGCCAGGGACTAGCGGAGTACGAGCAGTACTTC	CASSQGLAEYEQYF
many	TRBD2	TRBV12-3/TRBV12-4	TRBJ2-7	TGTGCCAGCAGTTCCCAGGGACTAGCGGGCTACGAGCAGTACTTC	CASSSQGLAGYEQYF
-	TRBD2	TRBV20-1	TRBJ2-5	TGCAGTGCCCTTCGGCTAGCGGGAGGAGTCCAAGAGACCCAGTACTTC	CSALRLAGGVQETQYF
once	-	TRBV15	TRBJ1-1	TGTGCCACCAGCAGAGACCCTCTTGTGGGAACTGAAGCTTTCTTT	CATSRDPLVGTEAFF
many	-	TRBV27	TRBJ2-6	TGTGCCAGCAGTCAAACGGGACTCCGTAGCTCTGGGGCCAACGTCCTGACTTTC	CASSQTGLRSSGANVLTF
-	TRBD1	TRBV6-1	TRBJ1-1	TGTGCCAGCAGTGATACCCGACAGGGATTGAACACTGAAGCTTTCTTT	CASSDTRQGLNTEAFF
many	-	TRBV11-2	TRBJ2-7	TGTGCCAGCAGCAAGCCCCAACGGCGAAGGAGGGATGAGCAGTACTTC	CASSKPQRRRRDEQYF
many	TRBD2	TRBV13	TRBJ2-7	TGTGCCAGCAGCTCCCACCTGGGGGAGGGATACGAGCAGTACTTC	CASSSHLGEGYEQYF
many	TRBD1	TRBV20-1	TRBJ2-5	TGCAGTGCCCTTCAGACAGGGGTAGAGGAGACCCAGTACTTC	CSALQTGVEETQYF
many	-	TRBV28	TRBJ2-7	TGTGCCAGCAGTTTGAGGGGCCCTAGGTCCTACGAGCAGTACTTC	CASSLRGPRSYEQYF
many	-	TRBV19	TRBJ2-2	TGTGCCAGTAGTATAGTCCTACTGACCAACACCGGGGAGCTGTTTTTT	CASSIVLLTNTGELFF
many	TRBD1	TRBV13	TRBJ2-7	TGTGCCAGCAGCACCGGGACAGGCTACGAGCAGTACTTC	CASSTGTGYEQYF
many	-	TRBV7-8	TRBJ2-7	TGTGCCAGCAGCTTAGGGACCGACAGGCCGGCCTACGAGCAGTACTTC	CASSLGTDRPAYEQYF
many	-	TRBV29-1	TRBJ1-5	TGCAGCGTGAGGACGGATAGCAATCAGCCCCAGCATTTT	CSVRTDSNQPQHF
few	TRBD1	TRBV6-5	TRBJ1-2	TGTGCCAGCAGTTACGTGGACAGGGGCCTGGGCTACACCTTC	CASSYVDRGLGYTF
-	-	TRBV28	TRBJ2-4	TGTGCCAGCAACTTAGGGGCGGGCAAAAACATTCAGTACTTC	CASNLGAGKNIQYF
many	-	TRBV20-1	TRBJ2-7	TGCAGTGCTAGAGATGGGGGATACGGGAGCTCCTACGAGCAGTACTTC	CSARDGGYGSSYEQYF
many	TRBD2	TRBV11-2	TRBJ2-5	TGTGCCAGCAGCCCATGGACTAGCGGAATCCAAGAGACCCAGTACTTC	CASSPWTSGIQETQYF
many	TRBD1	TRBV11-3	TRBJ2-2	TGTGCCAGCAGCTTCTGGACAGGGACCACCGGGGAGCTGTTTTTT	CASSFWTGTTGELFF
many	TRBD1	TRBV9	TRBJ2-5	TGTGCCAGCAGCGAGGGGGCCGAAGAGACCCAGTACTTC	CASSEGAEETQYF
many	TRBD1	TRBV19	TRBJ1-1	TGTGCCAGTAGTATTAACGGGGCAGGGGGGACTGAAGCTTTCTTT	CASSINGAGGTEAFF
few	TRBD1	TRBV13	TRBJ2-7	TGTGCCAGCAGCAACTCCGGGACAGGGGGCCCTGTGAGCCACGAGCAGTACTTC	CASSNSGTGGPVSHEQYF
many	TRBD1	TRBV6-2/TRBV6-3	TRBJ1-1	TGTGCCAGCAGAAGGACAGGGGGCTCAGCTTTCTTT	CASRRTGGSAFF
many	-	TRBV12-3/TRBV12-4	TRBJ2-7	TGTGCCAGCAGCCGACAGGACTACTCCTACGAGCAGTACTTC	CASSRQDYSYEQYF
few	-	TRBV7-6	TRBJ2-5	TGTGCCAGCAGGGGAGAGACCAAGTACTTC	CASRGETKYF
many	-	TRBV7-9	TRBJ2-7	TGTGCCAGCAGCTTAATTCCGGGACTCTTGTCCTACGAGCAGTACTTC	CASSLIPGLLSYEQYF
many	-	TRBV7-3	TRBJ2-3	TGTGCCAGCAGCCAGGAGCACACAGATACGCAGTATTTT	CASSQEHTDTQYF
many	-	TRBV29-1	TRBJ1-1	TGCAGCGTTGAAGATGGGGGAAGGAACTTCTTT	CSVEDGGRNFF
many	-	TRBV27	TRBJ2-5	TGTGCCAGCAGTATTACAGGGGAGACCCAGTACTTC	CASSITGETQYF
-	TRBD1	TRBV6-1	TRBJ1-1	TGTGCCAGCAGTCCAGGGACAGGGGGCTCTACTGAAGCTTTCTTT	CASSPGTGGSTEAFF
many	-	TRBV6-5	TRBJ2-7	TGTGCCAGCAGGCAATACTCTACGAGGCAGTACTTC	CASRQYSTRQYF
few	TRBD2	TRBV4-1	TRBJ2-7	TGCGCCAGCAGCTACGCGGGAGCTGGAACCTACGAGCAGTACTTC	CASSYAGAGTYEQYF
many	-	TRBV28	TRBJ1-5	TGTGCCAGCAGTTTAACAGGGACCATAGGCAATCAGCCCCAGCATTTT	CASSLTGTIGNQPQHF
-	-	TRBV5-1	TRBJ2-5	TGCGCCAGCAGCGCGGCAGGCTTTGGCCAAGAGACCCAGTACTTC	CASSAAGFGQETQYF
many	TRBD2	TRBV28	TRBJ2-7	TGTGCCAGCAGTCCTCCGGGAGGGGGGGACTACGAGCAGTACTTC	CASSPPGGGDYEQYF
many	-	TRBV7-2	TRBJ2-4	TGTGCCAGCAGCTTAACACAGGGAGTCAAAAACATTCAGTACTTC	CASSLTQGVKNIQYF
-	-	TRBV6-1	TRBJ1-2	TGTGCCAGCAGCCCAACAGGGCGGGATGGCTACACCTTC	CASSPTGRDGYTF
many	-	TRBV12-3/TRBV12-4	TRBJ2-2	TGTGCCAGCAGTTCGGCTAGTAGTGTCGGGGAGCTGTTTTTT	CASSSASSVGELFF
many	-	TRBV25-1	TRBJ2-2	TGTGCCAGCAGTGAATTTATCTTAGGGTCCGGGGAGCTGTTTTTT	CASSEFILGSGELFF
many	-	TRBV20-1	TRBJ2-5	TGCAGTGCTAGAGATCTTTGGGTGGAGACCCAGTACTTC	CSARDLWVETQYF
many	TRBD2	TRBV28	TRBJ2-2	TGTGCCAGCAGTTTGCCTAGCGGGAGTGGGACCGGGGAGCTGTTTTTT	CASSLPSGSGTGELFF
-	-	TRBV7-8	TRBJ1-2	TGTGCCAGCAGCTTAAGGGGCGGGGATTCTGGCTACACCTTC	CASSLRGGDSGYTF
-	TRBD2	TRBV11-2	TRBJ2-5	TGTGCCAGCAGCTTAGGTTTTCGGGGGAGCGGGGGAAAAGAGACCCAGTACTTC	CASSLGFRGSGGKETQYF
many	TRBD1	TRBV19	TRBJ2-2	TGTGCCAGTAGAGAACAGGGGCGTGGGACCGGGGAGCTGTTTTTT	CASREQGRGTGELFF
-	-	TRBV13	TRBJ1-1	TGTGCCAGCAGCTTAGATGGAAGGGTTCCGGCTTTCTTT	CASSLDGRVPAFF
many	TRBD1	TRBV10-2	TRBJ2-7	TGCGCCAGCAGTTTCGACAGGGCTATCTCCTACGAGCAGTACTTC	CASSFDRAISYEQYF
-	-	TRBV18	TRBJ2-5	TGTGCCAGCTCACCAAAGGACCCGAGGATTGAGACCCAGTACTTC	CASSPKDPRIETQYF
-	TRBD2	TRBV6-1	TRBJ2-5	TGTGCCAGCGCCCTAGCGGCACAAGAGACCCAGTACTTC	CASALAAQETQYF
-	TRBD2	TRBV7-1	TRBJ2-6	TGTGCCAGCTCACGGGGGACTAGCGGTTTCCCTCGGTATGGGGCCAACGTCCTGACTTTC	CASSRGTSGFPRYGANVLTF
-	-	TRBV29-1	TRBJ2-5	TGCAGCGTTGAAATTGGGGCGACCCTCGCGCAAGAGACCCAGTACTTC	CSVEIGATLAQETQYF
few	-	TRBV18	TRBJ2-5	TGTGCCAGCTCACCACTGGGGATCCACCAAGAGACCCAGTACTTC	CASSPLGIHQETQYF
many	TRBD1	TRBV9	TRBJ2-2	TGTGCCAGCAGCGTAGATTGGACAGGGGTCACCGGGGAGCTGTTTTTT	CASSVDWTGVTGELFF